The T cell receptor beta chain under discussion was sequenced for a study of T cells in localized non-small cell lung cancer. Study findings and constraints: Adjacent lung was found to contain a median roughly 50 of the top 100 tumor clones.

This table comes from immunoSEQ multiplex PCR, and its TCRdb copy is limited to in-frame clones, with some not included. The sample includes 50,000 to 75,000 clones, approximately 90% of them seen just once. The table lists this clone with a count of one. No antigen is known for it. This CDR3 has 16 amino acids. The germline CDR1 and CDR2 sequences are LGHNA and YSLEER. Deletions cut 3 bases from V and 0 bases from J, with 12 bases between. The clonotype originates from a man aged 35 to 69 with stage I squamous cell lung carcinoma. Source: peripheral blood, taken before any cancer treatment. V usage is TRBV4-3 and J usage is TRBJ1-3; no firm D call. CDR3 amino acids: CASSQNWGGSGNTIYF. CDR3 bases: TGCGCCAGCAGCCAGAATTGGGGAGGCTCTGGAAACACCATATATTTT.